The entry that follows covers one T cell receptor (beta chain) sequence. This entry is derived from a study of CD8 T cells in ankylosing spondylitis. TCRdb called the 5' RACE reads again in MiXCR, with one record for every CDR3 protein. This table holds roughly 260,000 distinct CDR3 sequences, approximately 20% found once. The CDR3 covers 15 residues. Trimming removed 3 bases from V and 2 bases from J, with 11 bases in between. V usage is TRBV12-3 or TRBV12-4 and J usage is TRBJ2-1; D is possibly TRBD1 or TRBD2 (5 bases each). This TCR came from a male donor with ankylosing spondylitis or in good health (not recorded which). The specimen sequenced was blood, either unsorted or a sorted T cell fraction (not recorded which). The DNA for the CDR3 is TGTGCCAGCAGTTTTGGGGCTAGCACCTACAATGAGCAGTTCTTC. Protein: CASSFGASTYNEQFF.